The clone carrying this T cell receptor beta chain was counted a single time. The sample comes from a study of T cells in Graves' hyperthyroidism and ophthalmopathy. Germline assignment: CDR1 SEHNR and CDR2 FQNEAQ (reference sequence). The CDR3 is 16 residues long. The V end was cut by 1 base, the J end by 4 bases, with 17 bases between. TCR beta CDR3 regions were amplified from RNA. HTBI primers drove first-round RT-PCR of the TCR CDR3. TCRdb redid the calling of the multiplex PCR reads with MiXCR, one entry per CDR3 protein. The table records hundreds of thousands of distinct CDR3 sequences, 15% to 20% of them present only once.

Sequenced sample: blood. V and J are TRBV7-9 and TRBJ2-7, with D uncertain. The sequence came from a man in his forties with Graves' ophthalmopathy. CDR3 amino acids: CASSLVAGIGSYEQYF. For the CDR3, the DNA is TGTGCCAGCAGCTTAGTAGCTGGGATTGGCTCTTACGAGCAGTACTTC.